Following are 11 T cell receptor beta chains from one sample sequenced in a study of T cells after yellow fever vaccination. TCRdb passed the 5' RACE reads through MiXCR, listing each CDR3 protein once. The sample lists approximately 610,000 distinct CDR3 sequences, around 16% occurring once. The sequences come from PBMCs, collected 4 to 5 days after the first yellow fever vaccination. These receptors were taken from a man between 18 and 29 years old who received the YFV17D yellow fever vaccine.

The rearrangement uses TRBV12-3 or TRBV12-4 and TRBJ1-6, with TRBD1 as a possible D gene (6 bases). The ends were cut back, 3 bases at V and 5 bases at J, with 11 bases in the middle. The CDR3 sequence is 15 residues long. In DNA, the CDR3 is TGTGCCAGCAGTTTCGGGCAGGGGAATAATTCACCCCTCCACTTT. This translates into CASSFGQGNNSPLHF.

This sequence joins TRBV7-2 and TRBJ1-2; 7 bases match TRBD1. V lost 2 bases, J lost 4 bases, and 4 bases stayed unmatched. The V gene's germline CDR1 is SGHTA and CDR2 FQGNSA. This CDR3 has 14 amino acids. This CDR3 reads CASSLSGQTYGYTF. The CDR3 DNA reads TGTGCCAGCAGCTTATCGGGACAGACCTATGGCTACACCTTC. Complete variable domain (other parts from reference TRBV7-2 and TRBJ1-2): GAGVSQSPSNKVTEKGKDVELRCDPISGHTALYWYRQSLGQGLEFLIYFQGNSAPDKSGLPSDRFSAERTGGSVSTLTIQRTQQEDSAVYLCASSLSGQTYGYTFGSGTRLTVV.

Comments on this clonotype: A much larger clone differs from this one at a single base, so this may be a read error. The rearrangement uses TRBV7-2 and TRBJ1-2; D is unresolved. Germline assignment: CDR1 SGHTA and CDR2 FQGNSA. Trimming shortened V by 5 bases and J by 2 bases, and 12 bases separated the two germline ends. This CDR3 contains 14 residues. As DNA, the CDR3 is TGTGCCAGCAGCCGGCTCCCGCCCAACTATGGCTACACCTTC. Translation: CASSRLPPNYGYTF.

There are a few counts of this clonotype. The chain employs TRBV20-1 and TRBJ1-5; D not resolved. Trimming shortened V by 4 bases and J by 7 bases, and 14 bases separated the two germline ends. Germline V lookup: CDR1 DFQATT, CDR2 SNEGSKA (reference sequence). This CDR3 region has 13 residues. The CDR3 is CSAIPRGSQPQHF. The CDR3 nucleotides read TGCAGTGCTATCCCCCGGGGATCACAGCCCCAGCATTTT.

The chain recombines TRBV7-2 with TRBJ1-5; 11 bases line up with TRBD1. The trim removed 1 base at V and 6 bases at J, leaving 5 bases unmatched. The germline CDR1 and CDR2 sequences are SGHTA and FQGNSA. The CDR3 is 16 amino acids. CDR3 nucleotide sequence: TGTGCCAGCAGCTTAGTAGGGACAGGGGGAGGTCAGCCCCAGCATTTT. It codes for CASSLVGTGGGQPQHF. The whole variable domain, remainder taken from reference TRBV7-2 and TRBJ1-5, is GAGVSQSPSNKVTEKGKDVELRCDPISGHTALYWYRQSLGQGLEFLIYFQGNSAPDKSGLPSDRFSAERTGGSVSTLTIQRTQQEDSAVYLCASSLVGTGGGQPQHFGDGTRLSIL.

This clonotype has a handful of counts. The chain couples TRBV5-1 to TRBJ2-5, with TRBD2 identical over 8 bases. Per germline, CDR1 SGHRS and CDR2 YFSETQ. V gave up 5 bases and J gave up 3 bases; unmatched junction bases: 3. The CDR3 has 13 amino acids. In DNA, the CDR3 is TGCGCCAGCAGAGCGGGGGTCGAAGAGACCCAGTACTTC. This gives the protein CASRAGVEETQYF.

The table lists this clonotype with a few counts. CDR3 amino acids: CASQLPGTETQYF. The CDR3 DNA is TGTGCCAGCCAACTCCCAGGGACAGAGACCCAGTACTTC. This chain joins TRBV18 and TRBJ2-5, with D perhaps given as TRBD1 or TRBD2 (5 bases each). CDR1 and CDR2 (germline): KGHSH, LQKENI. Trimming took 8 bases from V and 4 from J, leaving 14 bases between them. The CDR3 has 13 amino acids.

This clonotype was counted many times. CDR3 protein: CASSFRTGGANYGYTF. The DNA of the CDR3 is TGTGCCAGCAGCTTTCGGACAGGGGGAGCTAACTATGGCTACACCTTC. The J gene is TRBJ1-2, the V gene TRBV7-9, with TRBD1 identical over 10 bases. Germline lookup yields CDR1 SEHNR and CDR2 FQNEAQ (reference sequence). Trimming at V came to 3 bases and at J to 0 bases, leaving 4 bases not matched to a gene. The length of the CDR3 is 16 residues. Together with reference TRBV7-9 and TRBJ1-2, the CDR3 gives the full variable domain: DTGVSQNPRHKITKRGQNVTFRCDPISEHNRLYWYRQTLGQGPEFLTYFQNEAQLEKSRLLSDRFSAERPKGSFSTLEIQRTEQGDSAMYLCASSFRTGGANYGYTFGSGTRLTVV.

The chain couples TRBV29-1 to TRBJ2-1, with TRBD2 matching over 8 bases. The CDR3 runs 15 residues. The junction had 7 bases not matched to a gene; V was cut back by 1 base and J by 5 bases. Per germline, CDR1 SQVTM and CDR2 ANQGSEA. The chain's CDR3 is CSVEGGLAGNNEQFF. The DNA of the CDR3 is TGCAGCGTTGAAGGCGGCCTAGCGGGTAACAATGAGCAGTTCTTC.

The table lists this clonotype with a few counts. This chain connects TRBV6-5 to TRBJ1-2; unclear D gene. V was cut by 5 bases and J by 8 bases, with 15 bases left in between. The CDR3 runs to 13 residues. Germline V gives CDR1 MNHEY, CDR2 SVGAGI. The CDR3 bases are TGTGCCAGCAGTCTGCCGAACTATGTCGGCTACACCTTC. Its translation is CASSLPNYVGYTF.

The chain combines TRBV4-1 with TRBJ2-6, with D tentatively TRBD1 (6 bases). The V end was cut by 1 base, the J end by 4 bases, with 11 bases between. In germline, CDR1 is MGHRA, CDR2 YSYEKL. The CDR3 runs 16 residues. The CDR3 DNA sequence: TGCGCCAGCAGCCAAGTCCCAGGGGTGGGGGCCAACGTCCTGACTTTC. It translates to CASSQVPGVGANVLTF.